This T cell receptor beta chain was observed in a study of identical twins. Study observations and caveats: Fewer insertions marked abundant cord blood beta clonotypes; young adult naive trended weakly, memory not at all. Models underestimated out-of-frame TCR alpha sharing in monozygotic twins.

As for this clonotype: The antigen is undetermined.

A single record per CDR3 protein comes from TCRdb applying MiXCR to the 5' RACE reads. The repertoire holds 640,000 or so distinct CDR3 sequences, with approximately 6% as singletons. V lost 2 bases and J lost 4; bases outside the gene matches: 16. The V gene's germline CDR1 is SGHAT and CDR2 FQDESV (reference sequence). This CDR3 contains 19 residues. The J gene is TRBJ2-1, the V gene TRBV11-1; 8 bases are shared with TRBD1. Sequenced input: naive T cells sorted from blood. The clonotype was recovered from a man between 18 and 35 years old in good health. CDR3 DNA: TGTGCCAGCAGCTTAATTCGCGGCAGGGGGCCCCAATTTTACAATGAGCAGTTCTTC. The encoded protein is CASSLIRGRGPQFYNEQFF.